A single sample is the source of the 21 T cell receptor beta chains below, sequenced in a study of cytomegalovirus exposure and HLA in healthy donors. TCRdb keeps only in-frame clones here, not all; method: immunoSEQ multiplex PCR. Of hundreds of thousands of clones listed, about nine tenths are singletons. Sequenced sample: PBMCs. Receptor source: a woman aged 18-29 years in good health and CMV-seronegative.

This chain connects TRBV2 to TRBJ2-5, with a weak D call TRBD2 (7 bases). Trimming took 8 bases from V and 5 from J, leaving 15 bases between them. In germline, CDR1 is SNHLY, CDR2 FYNNEI. This CDR3 is 13 amino acids long. DNA of the CDR3: TGTGCCAGCGGGGGCGGGAGTGTTGAGACCCAGTACTTC. It codes for CASGGGSVETQYF.

The V gene is TRBV2, the J gene TRBJ2-3; D is perhaps TRBD2 (5 bases). V was clipped by 3 bases and J by 3 bases, with 16 bases between them. CDR3 size: 16 residues. Germline-derived CDR1 and CDR2 are SNHLY and FYNNEI. The chain's CDR3 is CASSDFGEHLTDTQYF. The CDR3 bases are TGTGCCAGCAGTGATTTTGGGGAGCACCTGACAGATACGCAGTATTTT.

This clone was detected only once. V and J are TRBV7-9 and TRBJ2-7, with 8 nucleotides matching TRBD1. Per the germline V gene, CDR1 is SEHNR and CDR2 is FQNEAQ (reference sequence). V lost 2 bases, J lost 1 base, and 10 bases stayed unmatched. This CDR3 has 17 amino acids. The CDR3 sequence is CASSLTSGTGTSYEQYF. CDR3 DNA sequence: TGTGCCAGCAGCTTAACGTCCGGGACAGGAACATCCTACGAGCAGTACTTC. Complete variable domain (other parts from reference TRBV7-9 and TRBJ2-7): DTGVSQNPRHKITKRGQNVTFRCDPISEHNRLYWYRQTLGQGPEFLTYFQNEAQLEKSRLLSDRFSAERPKGSFSTLEIQRTEQGDSAMYLCASSLTSGTGTSYEQYFGPGTRLTVT.

The chain is built from TRBV28 and TRBJ1-2, with D hard to call. V lost 3 bases to trimming and J lost 4 bases, with 6 bases between them. The CDR3 extends over 12 amino acids. From germline, CDR1 is MDHEN and CDR2 SYDVKM. The CDR3 protein is CASSFSTYGYTF. The CDR3 coding sequence is TGTGCCAGCAGTTTCTCTACCTATGGCTACACCTTC.

The rearrangement uses TRBV7-9 and TRBJ2-6; tentatively, D is TRBD2 (7 bases). The CDR3 has 17 amino acids. Germline-derived CDR1 and CDR2 are SEHNR and FQNEAQ (reference sequence). Trimming removed 2 bases at V and 2 bases at J, with 13 bases between. CDR3 sequence reads: CASSLTSGGTGANVLTF. The CDR3 coding sequence is TGTGCCAGCAGCTTAACGTCGGGGGGCACTGGGGCCAACGTCCTGACTTTC.

This chain links TRBV27 with TRBJ2-5, with 7 bases lining up with TRBD1. The V gene's germline CDR1 is MNHEY and CDR2 SMNVEV (reference sequence). The CDR3 is 18 amino acids. The V and J ends lost 7 bases and 5 bases, in that order; junction bases with no gene match: 22. For the CDR3, the DNA is TGTGCCAGCACCCCGGATTGGAAGGGGGCCGGTCTGTCGGAGACCCAGTACTTC. Protein sequence: CASTPDWKGAGLSETQYF.

The chain uses TRBV28 and TRBJ1-1, with no clear D. Trimming shortened V by 6 bases and J by 1 base, and 12 bases separated the two germline ends. The CDR3 consists of 14 residues. Germline V gives CDR1 MDHEN, CDR2 SYDVKM. CDR3 region: CASSTQQRNTEAFF. CDR3 coding DNA: TGTGCCAGCAGCACACAACAGAGGAACACTGAAGCTTTCTTT.

The chain couples TRBV16 to TRBJ2-2, with TRBD1 matching 7 bases. Germline CDR1 KGHSY, CDR2 FQNENV. The V segment lost 4 bases and the J segment 4 bases; nucleotides outside the gene matches: 9. The CDR3 has 16 amino acids. This CDR3 is CASSRTTGLSTGELFF. In DNA, the CDR3 is TGTGCCAGCAGCCGCACGACAGGGTTGTCCACCGGGGAGCTGTTTTTT. The full variable domain, with the rest looked up from reference TRBV16 and TRBJ2-2, is GEEVAQTPKHLVRGEGQKAKLYCAPIKGHSYVFWYQQVLKNEFKFLISFQNENVFDETGMPKERFSAKCLPNSPCSLEIQATKLEDSAVYFCASSRTTGLSTGELFFGEGSRLTVL.

The chain couples TRBV7-9 to TRBJ2-3; possibly TRBD2 for D (5 bases). Germline V gene lookup returns CDR1 SEHNR and CDR2 FQNEAQ (reference sequence). The CDR3 contains 19 residues. The V end was cut by 0 bases, the J end by 0 bases, with 19 bases between. The CDR3 loop reads CASSLAGGRPEFSTDTQYF. The CDR3 DNA follows: TGTGCCAGCAGCTTAGCGGGCGGGCGGCCAGAATTTAGCACAGATACGCAGTATTTT.

V usage is TRBV18 and J usage is TRBJ1-2; D ambiguous. V was trimmed by 4 bases and J by 1 base, leaving 19 bases between them. The CDR3 length is 17 residues. In germline, CDR1 is KGHSH, CDR2 LQKENI. The CDR3 here is CASSQAGRAPLNYGYTF. The CDR3 bases are TGTGCCAGCTCACAGGCTGGGAGGGCCCCTCTTAACTATGGCTACACCTTC.

This chain connects TRBV6-1 to TRBJ2-7; tentatively, D is TRBD2 (6 bases). Trimming removed 3 bases from V and 3 bases from J, with 9 bases in between. The CDR3 has 13 residues. Germline CDR1 is MNHNS and CDR2 is SASEGT. This CDR3 is CASSDGTYYEQYF. CDR3 bases: TGTGCCAGCAGTGACGGGACTTACTACGAGCAGTACTTC.

The chain combines TRBV19 with TRBJ2-7; perhaps TRBD1 as D (6 bases). Germline CDR1 is LNHDA and CDR2 is SQIVND (reference sequence). The CDR3 totals 13 residues. V lost 5 bases and J 6 bases, leaving 14 bases between the germline ends. The CDR3 sequence is CASSPRGPSEQYF. The CDR3 bases are TGTGCCAGTAGTCCCAGGGGTCCTTCCGAGCAGTACTTC.

This sequence joins TRBV5-1 and TRBJ1-2, with D uncertain. With 4 bases removed from V and 5 bases from J, the gap between germline ends came to 18 bases. This CDR3 region has 15 residues. CDR1 is SGHRS and CDR2 is YFSETQ in the germline V gene. The CDR3 region has the DNA TGCGCCAGCAGCCTGAACTCTGACGGGGTTTATGGCTACACCTTC. Translating gives CASSLNSDGVYGYTF.

The chain recombines TRBV5-4 with TRBJ2-1, with TRBD1 matching over 8 bases. The CDR3 is 15 residues long. V dropped 1 base and J dropped 4; count of bases not matched to a gene: 4. Germline values: CDR1 SGHNT, CDR2 YYREEE (reference sequence). The CDR3 loop is CASSLPGGAYNEQFF. CDR3 bases: TGTGCCAGCAGCTTGCCAGGGGGCGCGTACAATGAGCAGTTCTTC.

V usage is TRBV7-9 and J usage is TRBJ1-1; maybe TRBD1 (5 bases). Looked up from germline, CDR1 is SEHNR and CDR2 is FQNEAQ (reference sequence). This CDR3 is 15 amino acids long. V lost 5 bases to trimming and J lost 1 base, with 14 bases between them. The CDR3 spells CASSPSRGQNTEAFF. The CDR3 DNA follows: TGTGCCAGCAGCCCATCAAGAGGACAGAACACTGAAGCTTTCTTT.

This clone was observed a single time. The V call is TRBV6-5, the J call TRBJ2-5, with D perhaps TRBD1 (5 bases). Trimming cost V 2 bases and J 1 base, with 8 bases left between them. CDR3 size: 14 residues. From germline, CDR1 is MNHEY and CDR2 SVGAGI. The CDR3 sequence: CASSYAGLQETQYF. The CDR3 coding sequence is TGTGCCAGCAGTTACGCAGGGCTCCAAGAGACCCAGTACTTC.

This chain links TRBV27 with TRBJ2-1; 8 bases match TRBD2. Unmatched junction bases numbered 10, after V lost 5 bases and J lost 4 bases. Per germline, CDR1 MNHEY and CDR2 SMNVEV (reference sequence). The CDR3 is 16 residues long. CDR3 sequence: CASSPLAGPSYNEQFF. CDR3 nucleotides: TGTGCCAGCAGTCCCCTAGCGGGTCCGTCTTACAATGAGCAGTTCTTC.

This rearrangement joins TRBV11-3 to TRBJ2-5; no clear D gene. CDR1 SGHNT and CDR2 YENEEA come from the germline V gene. The CDR3 spans 13 residues. V gave up 0 bases and J gave up 1 base, with 3 bases separating them. The CDR3, as DNA: TGTGCCAGCAGCTTAGACTCCCAAGAGACCCAGTACTTC. Translating it yields CASSLDSQETQYF. Using reference TRBV11-3 and TRBJ2-5 for the parts outside the CDR3, the full variable domain is EAGVVQSPRYKIIEKKQPVAFWCNPISGHNTLYWYLQNLGQGPELLIRYENEEAVDDSQLPKDRFSAERLKGVDSTLKIQPAELGDSAVYLCASSLDSQETQYFGPGTRLLVL.

Details on this clone: One junction end disagrees with the germline gene, perhaps due to a read error. The rearrangement uses TRBV20-1 and TRBJ1-2, with no clear D. From germline, CDR1 is DFQATT and CDR2 SNEGSKA (reference sequence). This CDR3 has 11 amino acids. The CDR3, as DNA: TGCAGTGCCCCCGGAGGGCGAATACCCTTCTTC. Its protein is CSAPGGRIPFF.

This chain connects TRBV28 to TRBJ2-1; D unclear. Germline V gives CDR1 MDHEN, CDR2 SYDVKM. Between the trimmed V and J ends, which lost 6 bases and 13 bases, there was a span of 19 bases. The CDR3 extends over 13 amino acids. CDR3: CASRTKMGNPQFF. The CDR3 DNA reads TGTGCCAGCAGGACCAAAATGGGCAATCCCCAGTTCTTC.

V usage is TRBV30 and J usage is TRBJ2-5; TRBD1 matches at 7 bases. J lost 4 bases, V lost 2 bases, and 4 bases had no gene match. CDR3 length equals 13 residues. Germline assignment: CDR1 GTSNPN and CDR2 SVGIG (reference sequence). CDR3 sequence: CAWSYRGPETQYF. CDR3 in DNA: TGTGCCTGGAGTTACAGGGGACCAGAGACCCAGTACTTC.